The clone carrying this T cell receptor (beta chain) was counted many times. Its cognate antigen is unknown. A J-beta primer mix and a sample-barcoded 5' primer were used in a second PCR of about 7 to 12 cycles. Using its own MiXCR run on the 5' RACE reads, TCRdb lists one record per CDR3 protein. Among approximately 830,000 distinct CDR3 sequences, 62% were seen once, and the ten largest hold roughly 26%. V dropped 4 bases and J dropped 1 base, with 23 bases sitting between them. Germline CDR1 reads MNHEY; CDR2 reads SVGEGT. The CDR3 is made up of 18 amino acids. This entry comes from a study of blood T cells in healthy people across ages. The study, taken as a whole, reports: The study found more naive CD4+ cells and higher diversity in long-lived than aged donors.

The people who gave samples were healthy Caucasians from Russia, aged roughly 6 to 100. The V call is TRBV6-2 or TRBV6-3, the J call TRBJ2-7; D assignment may be TRBD1 or TRBD2 (6 bases each). The clonotype comes from a young man in good health. Sequenced material: blood. In nucleotides, the CDR3 is TGTGCCAGCAGTTTATTTTACCGGGGGCGCGAAGGGTCCTACGAGCAGTACTTC. As protein: CASSLFYRGREGSYEQYF.